These T cell receptor beta chains were read from a single sample in a study of shared clonotypes between healthy human individuals. The protocol was immunoSEQ multiplex PCR, while the TCRdb copy is restricted to in-frame clones and leaves out a portion. The sample contains millions of clones, 93% of which appear only once. The source material was naive CD8+ T cells from PBMCs. The receptors stem from a man aged 18 to 30 in good health. Some clones in this sample may be carry-over from other donors' samples. Both conserved end residues are part of each CDR3. The D gene is left open where the match is weak. Clone size is shown for a subset of rows, as once, few, many or a class of expanded clone.

size: once
V: TRBV7-9
J: TRBJ2-2
D: TRBD2
DNA: TGTGCCAGCAGCCCCAATGGCGGACTAGCGGGATTACCCGGGGAGCTGTTTTTT
CDR3: CASSPNGGLAGLPGELFF

size: once
V: TRBV5-1
J: TRBJ1-2
D: .
DNA: TGCGCCAGCAGAGGGCAGGACTATGGCTACACCTTC
CDR3: CASRGQDYGYTF

size: few
V: TRBV19
J: TRBJ1-1
D: .
DNA: TGTGCCAGTAGTATCCAGGGAGAAGCTTTCTTT
CDR3: CASSIQGEAFF

size: .
V: TRBV7-2
J: TRBJ1-3
D: .
DNA: TGTGCCAGCAGCTTTCTGCTGCGTGGGTGGGGAATTGGAAACACCATATATTTT
CDR3: CASSFLLRGWGIGNTIYF

size: .
V: TRBV6-6
J: TRBJ2-5
D: .
DNA: TGTGCCAGCAGTTACTCTATTGGGGCGGGAGAGACCCAGTACTTC
CDR3: CASSYSIGAGETQYF

size: .
V: TRBV11-1
J: TRBJ2-1
D: TRBD2
DNA: TGTGCCAGCAGCCTAGGGAGGGCGGGAGGGCCTTCAAGTGGTGAGCAGTTCTTC
CDR3: CASSLGRAGGPSSGEQFF

size: .
V: TRBV5-6
J: TRBJ2-5
D: .
DNA: TGTGCCAGCAGGAGAGGGGCGGGAGAGACCCAGTACTTC
CDR3: CASRRGAGETQYF

size: few
V: TRBV5-1
J: TRBJ2-2
D: .
DNA: TGCGCCAGCAGCATAAACACCGGGGAGCTGTTTTTT
CDR3: CASSINTGELFF

size: .
V: TRBV21-1
J: TRBJ1-5
D: .
DNA: TGTGCCAAGAATTGTAGCAATCAGCCCCAGCATTTT
CDR3: CAKNCSNQPQHF

size: .
V: TRBV25-1
J: TRBJ1-1
D: .
DNA: TGTGCCACCACCCCGGGGCGGTTGAACACTGAAGCTTTCTTT
CDR3: CATTPGRLNTEAFF

size: .
V: TRBV18
J: TRBJ2-3
D: .
DNA: TGTGCCAGCTCACCGCGAATGACACAGGGACCAGATACGCAGTATTTT
CDR3: CASSPRMTQGPDTQYF

size: .
V: TRBV28
J: TRBJ1-2
D: .
DNA: TGTGCCAGCAGTCCTTCGGCAGGAAGGCCGCCTAACTATGGCTACACCTTC
CDR3: CASSPSAGRPPNYGYTF

size: .
V: TRBV11-2
J: TRBJ2-3
D: .
DNA: TGTGCCAGCACCTCCCCTCTAGCCGCAGATACGCAGTATTTT
CDR3: CASTSPLAADTQYF

size: .
V: TRBV4-3
J: TRBJ1-2
D: .
DNA: TGCGCCAGCAGCCCGAGCGGGGGAGTCGGTGGCTACACCTTC
CDR3: CASSPSGGVGGYTF

size: once
V: TRBV9
J: TRBJ2-1
D: TRBD2
DNA: TGTGCCAGCAGCCCACCAAGACTAGCGGGAGGATCGGGCGAGCAGTTCTTC
CDR3: CASSPPRLAGGSGEQFF

size: .
V: TRBV28
J: TRBJ2-1
D: .
DNA: TGTGCCAGCAGTTTGGTAGGGAACTCCTACAATGAGCAGTTCTTC
CDR3: CASSLVGNSYNEQFF

size: .
V: TRBV9
J: TRBJ2-1
D: .
DNA: TGTGCCAGCAGCAGCGGGACAGCATCCAATGAGCAGTTCTTC
CDR3: CASSSGTASNEQFF

size: .
V: TRBV19
J: TRBJ2-2
D: TRBD1
DNA: TGTGCCAGTAGCCCTACAGGGGAAGGGGCCGGGGAGCTGTTTTTT
CDR3: CASSPTGEGAGELFF

size: .
V: TRBV2
J: TRBJ1-2
D: TRBD1
DNA: TGTGCCAGCAGGGCGGTTCGAGCAGGGGACAGAAATCTTGCGACTTATGGCTACACCTTC
CDR3: CASRAVRAGDRNLATYGYTF

size: .
V: TRBV5-1
J: TRBJ2-1
D: TRBD2
DNA: TGCGCCAGCAGCCTAACTAGCGGGAGCTATGAGCAGTTCTTC
CDR3: CASSLTSGSYEQFF

size: once
V: TRBV15
J: TRBJ2-5
D: .
DNA: TGTGCCACCAGCAGAGATTTAGCGGTTCAAGAGACCCAGTACTTC
CDR3: CATSRDLAVQETQYF

size: once
V: TRBV29-1
J: TRBJ2-7
D: TRBD1
DNA: TGCAGCGTCGCCGCTGACAGGGTTGACTACGAGCAGTACTTC
CDR3: CSVAADRVDYEQYF

size: .
V: TRBV6-1
J: TRBJ1-5
D: .
DNA: TGTGCCAGCAGTGAGGGCCCCTGGGTGAGCAATCAGCCCCAGCATTTT
CDR3: CASSEGPWVSNQPQHF

size: few
V: TRBV4-1
J: TRBJ1-1
D: .
DNA: TGCGCCAGCAGCCAAGATTTGGGGTTGAGGACTGAAGCTTTCTTT
CDR3: CASSQDLGLRTEAFF

size: .
V: TRBV7-9
J: TRBJ1-4
D: TRBD1
DNA: TGTGCCAGCAGCTTACTACAGGGGGCGGAGGAAAAACTGTTTTTT
CDR3: CASSLLQGAEEKLFF

size: .
V: TRBV28
J: TRBJ2-7
D: .
DNA: TGTGCCAGCAGTTTTGCCGCCGAGCAGTACTTC
CDR3: CASSFAAEQYF

size: once
V: TRBV7-6
J: TRBJ2-1
D: TRBD2
DNA: TGTGCCAGCAGCTTAGCGCCTAGCGGGAGTAATGAGCAGTTCTTC
CDR3: CASSLAPSGSNEQFF

size: .
V: TRBV28
J: TRBJ2-6
D: TRBD1
DNA: TGTGCCAGCAGTTTATCCAGGGGGCGTGGGGCCAACGTCCTGACTTTC
CDR3: CASSLSRGRGANVLTF

size: .
V: TRBV18
J: TRBJ1-1
D: .
DNA: TGTGCCAGCTCACCAAAGGGGACTGAAGCTTTCTTT
CDR3: CASSPKGTEAFF

size: .
V: TRBV15
J: TRBJ2-7
D: .
DNA: TGTGCCACCAGCCCTACGGTGACCTACGAGCAGTACTTC
CDR3: CATSPTVTYEQYF

size: .
V: TRBV6-5
J: TRBJ2-2
D: TRBD2
DNA: TGTGCCAGCAGTTACTCGGGGGGGGACACCGGGGAGCTGTTTTTT
CDR3: CASSYSGGDTGELFF

size: .
V: TRBV19
J: TRBJ2-7
D: TRBD1
DNA: TGTGCCAGTAGTGACACAAGGACAGGGATCTACGAGCAGTACTTC
CDR3: CASSDTRTGIYEQYF

size: .
V: TRBV15
J: TRBJ1-3
D: .
DNA: TGTGCCACCAGCAGTGGACAGAGCTCTGGAAACACCATATATTTT
CDR3: CATSSGQSSGNTIYF

size: .
V: TRBV13
J: TRBJ2-3
D: TRBD2
DNA: TGTGCCAGCAGCTCCCGACTAGCGGGAGGGCCGGGAGATACGCAGTATTTT
CDR3: CASSSRLAGGPGDTQYF

size: .
V: TRBV7-8
J: TRBJ1-1
D: .
DNA: TGTGCCAGCAGCTCTACAGGATCATCCTACACTGAAGCTTTCTTT
CDR3: CASSSTGSSYTEAFF

size: .
V: TRBV6-1
J: TRBJ2-3
D: .
DNA: TGTGCCAGCAGTGTGGTTTTCTCAGATACGCAGTATTTT
CDR3: CASSVVFSDTQYF

size: .
V: TRBV7-2
J: TRBJ2-2
D: .
DNA: TGTGCCAGCAGACGGGACTGGGGGAACACCGGGGAGCTGTTTTTT
CDR3: CASRRDWGNTGELFF

size: .
V: TRBV28
J: TRBJ2-7
D: .
DNA: TGTGCCAGCAGCCCGCTTAACTCCTACGAGCAGTACTTC
CDR3: CASSPLNSYEQYF

size: .
V: TRBV6-6
J: TRBJ2-1
D: TRBD2
DNA: TGTGCCACCCATAGGGTAGCGGGAGGCAATGAGCAGTTCTTC
CDR3: CATHRVAGGNEQFF

size: .
V: TRBV14
J: TRBJ2-7
D: TRBD2
DNA: TGTGCCAGCAGCCAAGATCTCGGGGGGTCACGGTACGAGCAGTACTTC
CDR3: CASSQDLGGSRYEQYF

size: .
V: TRBV5-1
J: TRBJ2-7
D: TRBD1
DNA: TGCGCCAGCAGCTTGTCAGGGGGTTACGAGCAGTACTTC
CDR3: CASSLSGGYEQYF

size: .
V: TRBV19
J: TRBJ2-3
D: .
DNA: TGTGCCAGTAGTCCGTCCCTTGCAGATACGCAGTATTTT
CDR3: CASSPSLADTQYF

size: .
V: TRBV11-3
J: TRBJ2-7
D: .
DNA: TGTGCCAGCAGCTTATACCCGCCACAGGGAGATCTCCACGAGCAGTACTTC
CDR3: CASSLYPPQGDLHEQYF